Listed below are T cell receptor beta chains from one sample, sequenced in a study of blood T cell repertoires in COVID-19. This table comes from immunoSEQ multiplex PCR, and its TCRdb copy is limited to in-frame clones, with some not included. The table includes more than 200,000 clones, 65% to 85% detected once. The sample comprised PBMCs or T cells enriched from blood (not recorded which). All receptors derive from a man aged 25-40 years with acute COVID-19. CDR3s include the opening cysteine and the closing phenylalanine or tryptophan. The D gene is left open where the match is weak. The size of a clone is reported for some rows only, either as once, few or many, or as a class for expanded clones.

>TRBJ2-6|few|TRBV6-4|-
CASSEDSSGANVLTF
TGTGCCAGCAGTGAAGACAGCTCTGGGGCCAACGTCCTGACTTTC
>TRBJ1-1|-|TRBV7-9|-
CASSLPPGGEAFF
TGTGCCAGCAGCTTACCACCTGGCGGGGAAGCTTTCTTT
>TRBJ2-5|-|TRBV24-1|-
CATSSSFETLREQETQYF
TGTGCCACCAGTTCTAGCTTTGAGACCTTAAGAGAACAAGAGACCCAGTACTTC
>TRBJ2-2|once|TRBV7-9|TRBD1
CASRGQGATGELFF
TGTGCCAGCAGAGGACAGGGGGCCACCGGGGAGCTGTTTTTT
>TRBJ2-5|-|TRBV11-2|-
CASSLALYQETQYF
TGTGCCAGCAGCTTAGCGTTGTACCAAGAGACCCAGTACTTC
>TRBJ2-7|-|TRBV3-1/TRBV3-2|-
CASSQGLAMNEQYF
TGTGCCAGCAGCCAAGGCCTAGCTATGAACGAGCAGTACTTC
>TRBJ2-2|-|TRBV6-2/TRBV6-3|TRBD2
CASSYTPSISGTSTGELFF
TGTGCCAGCAGCTATACCCCCTCAATTTCCGGGACTAGCACCGGGGAGCTGTTTTTT
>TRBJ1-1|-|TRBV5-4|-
CASSLTGYTEAFF
TGTGCCAGCAGCTTAACAGGATACACTGAAGCTTTCTTT
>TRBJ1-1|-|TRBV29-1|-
CSTRQILAEAFF
TGCAGCACTCGACAGATACTCGCTGAAGCTTTCTTT
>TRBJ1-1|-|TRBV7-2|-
CASSGRGGREAFF
TGTGCCAGCAGCGGTCGCGGGGGGAGGGAAGCTTTCTTT
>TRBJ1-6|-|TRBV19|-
CASSAHIASPLHF
TGTGCCAGTAGTGCCCACATAGCTTCACCCCTCCACTTT
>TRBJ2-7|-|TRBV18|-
CASSPAQGEQYF
TGTGCCAGCTCACCTGCACAGGGCGAGCAGTACTTC
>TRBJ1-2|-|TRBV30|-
CAWSVRANYGYTF
TGTGCCTGGAGTGTACGGGCTAACTATGGCTACACCTTC
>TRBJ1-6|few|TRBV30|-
CACESAGVNSPLHF
TGTGCCTGTGAGTCGGCAGGGGTAAATTCACCCCTCCACTTT
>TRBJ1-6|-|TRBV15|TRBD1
CATSSRPKGASRLNSPLHF
TGTGCCACCAGCTCCAGGCCAAAGGGGGCCTCCCGTCTTAATTCACCCCTCCACTTT
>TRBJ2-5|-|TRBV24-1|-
CATSDFDGNGAETQYF
TGTGCCACCAGTGATTTCGACGGAAATGGGGCAGAGACCCAGTACTTC
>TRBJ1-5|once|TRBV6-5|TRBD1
CASSTRDRNQPQHF
TGTGCCAGCTCGACCCGGGACAGAAATCAGCCCCAGCATTTT
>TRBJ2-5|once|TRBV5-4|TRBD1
CASSLEDRVVETQYF
TGTGCCAGCAGCTTGGAAGACAGGGTTGTGGAGACCCAGTACTTC
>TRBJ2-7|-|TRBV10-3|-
CAIIRTVIYEQYF
TGTGCCATCATCAGGACAGTGATCTACGAGCAGTACTTC
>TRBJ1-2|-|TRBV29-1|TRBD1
CSVAGTGGPRGYTF
TGCAGCGTAGCCGGGACAGGAGGACCAAGGGGCTACACCTTC
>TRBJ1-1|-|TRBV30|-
CAWSVQRGMNTEAFF
TGTGCCTGGAGTGTACAGCGGGGAATGAACACTGAAGCTTTCTTT
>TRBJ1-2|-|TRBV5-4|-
CASSTNSYGYTF
TGTGCCAGCAGCACTAACTCGTATGGCTACACCTTC
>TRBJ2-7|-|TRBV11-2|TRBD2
CASSSSGLAGGLPSEQYF
TGTGCCAGCAGCTCCTCGGGACTAGCGGGGGGCCTGCCCTCCGAGCAGTACTTC
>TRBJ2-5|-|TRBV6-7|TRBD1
CASPYRGSRETQYF
TGTGCCAGTCCCTACAGGGGTAGCCGGGAGACCCAGTACTTC
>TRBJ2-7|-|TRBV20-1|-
CSASLVSYEQYF
TGCAGTGCTAGTCTTGTCTCCTACGAGCAGTACTTC
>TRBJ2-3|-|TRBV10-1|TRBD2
CASSAGLASTQYF
TGCGCCAGCAGCGCCGGACTAGCGAGTACGCAGTATTTT
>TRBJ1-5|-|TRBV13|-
CASSSGLLSQPQHF
TGTGCCAGCAGCTCCGGACTGCTTAGCCAGCCCCAGCATTTT
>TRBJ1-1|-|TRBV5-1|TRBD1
CASSLEGGDEAFF
TGCGCCAGCAGCTTGGAAGGGGGCGATGAAGCTTTCTTT
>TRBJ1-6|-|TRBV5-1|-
CASSPVGAGDSPLHF
TGCGCCAGCAGCCCGGTGGGGGCTGGGGATTCACCCCTCCACTTT
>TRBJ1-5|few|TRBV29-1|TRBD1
CSVGGGTGSNQPQHF
TGCAGCGTTGGGGGTGGGACAGGAAGCAATCAGCCCCAGCATTTT
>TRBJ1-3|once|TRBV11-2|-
CASSWNTGSGNTIYF
TGTGCCAGCAGCTGGAACACAGGCTCTGGAAACACCATATATTTT
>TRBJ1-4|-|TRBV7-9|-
CASSLGPGLFF
TGTGCCAGCAGCTTAGGGCCGGGACTGTTTTTT
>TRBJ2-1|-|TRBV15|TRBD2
CATSGDLAGGYNEQFF
TGTGCCACCAGCGGAGATCTGGCGGGGGGCTACAATGAGCAGTTCTTC
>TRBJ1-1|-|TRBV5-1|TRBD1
CASSSSGTGGSEAFF
TGCGCCAGCAGCTCCTCCGGGACAGGGGGTTCTGAAGCTTTCTTT
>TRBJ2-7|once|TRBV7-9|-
CASSFGGSYEQYF
TGTGCCAGCAGCTTCGGCGGCTCCTACGAGCAGTACTTC
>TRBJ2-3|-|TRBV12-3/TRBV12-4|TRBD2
CASSRGVRDTQYF
TGTGCCAGCAGCCGGGGGGTCCGGGATACGCAGTATTTT
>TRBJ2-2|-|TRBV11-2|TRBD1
CASRDVAGGQTGELFF
TGTGCCAGCAGGGATGTCGCAGGGGGCCAGACCGGGGAGCTGTTTTTT
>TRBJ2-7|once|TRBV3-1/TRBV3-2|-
CASSPRRQSYEQYF
TGTGCCAGCAGCCCTAGGAGGCAGTCCTACGAGCAGTACTTC
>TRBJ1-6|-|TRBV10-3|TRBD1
CAISESTGPGSPLHF
TGTGCCATCAGTGAGTCGACAGGGCCGGGTTCACCCCTCCACTTT
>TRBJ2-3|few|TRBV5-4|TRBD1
CASSLGLGQASTDTQYF
TGTGCCAGCAGCTTGGGACTGGGACAGGCAAGCACAGATACGCAGTATTTT
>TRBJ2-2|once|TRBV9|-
CASGTAGELFF
TGTGCCAGTGGGACTGCTGGGGAGCTGTTTTTT
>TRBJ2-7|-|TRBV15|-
CATSSPKGLGEQYF
TGTGCCACCAGCAGCCCGAAGGGGCTTGGGGAGCAGTACTTC
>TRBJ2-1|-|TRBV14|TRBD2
CASSPRRLAGPNNEQFF
TGTGCCAGCAGCCCTCGACGACTAGCGGGGCCAAACAATGAGCAGTTCTTC
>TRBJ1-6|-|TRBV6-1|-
CASSEMSRGYSPLHF
TGTGCCAGCAGTGAAATGAGCCGGGGGTATTCACCCCTCCACTTT